These 27 T cell receptor beta chains share one sample of origin, sequenced in a study of blood T cell repertoires in COVID-19. The protocol was immunoSEQ multiplex PCR, while the TCRdb copy is restricted to in-frame clones and leaves out a portion. Of 90,000 or so clones in the sample, about 90% are singletons; the top ten hold about 17%. The sequencing input was peripheral blood. The receptors shown here come from a human donor in a cohort sampled during active COVID-19.

The rearrangement links TRBV11-3 to TRBJ1-1; a possible D gene is TRBD1 (5 bases). Trimming removed 1 base at V and 5 bases at J, with 11 bases between. Germline CDR1 SGHNT, CDR2 YENEEA. The CDR3 sequence is 14 residues long. Here the CDR3 reads CASSLGGEWTEAFF. Written as DNA, the CDR3 is TGTGCCAGCAGCTTAGGGGGGGAGTGGACTGAAGCTTTCTTT.

V usage is TRBV12-3 or TRBV12-4 and J usage is TRBJ2-7; 10 bases align to TRBD1. The CDR3 runs 13 residues. With 8 bases clipped from V and 8 bases from J, the junction kept 9 bases outside the gene matches. The CDR3 bases are TGTGCCAGCGCCGGGACAGGGGTCCCCCAGCAGTACTTC. It is translated as CASAGTGVPQQYF.

J is TRBJ2-7 and V is TRBV11-2; a possible D gene is TRBD1 (6 bases). The CDR3 is made up of 13 amino acids. V lost 1 base to trimming and J lost 7 bases, with 11 bases between them. The V gene's germline CDR1 is SGHAT and CDR2 FQNNGV. The CDR3 protein is CASSLGGRGEQYF. The CDR3 DNA reads TGTGCCAGCAGCTTAGGGGGTAGGGGGGAGCAGTACTTC.

The chain recombines TRBV12-3 or TRBV12-4 with TRBJ2-7; D remains unclear. Deletions cut 4 bases from V and 3 bases from J, with 7 bases between. The CDR3 totals 12 residues. CDR3 sequence (DNA): TGTGCCAGCAGTTCCCCCTTCTACGAGCAGTACTTC. This sequence encodes CASSSPFYEQYF.

This clone was seen only once. V usage is TRBV12-3 or TRBV12-4 and J usage is TRBJ2-1; D may be TRBD1 (6 bases). V was pared by 6 bases and J by 10 bases, with 16 bases between. This CDR3 has 13 residues. The CDR3 protein is CASRDSSGREQFF. In DNA form, the CDR3 reads TGTGCCAGCAGGGACAGCAGCGGTCGGGAGCAGTTCTTC.

V and J are TRBV27 and TRBJ1-4; D is ambiguous. CDR3 length equals 14 residues. The V end lost 2 bases, the J end lost 5 bases, and 9 bases lay between the germline ends. Germline-derived CDR1 and CDR2 are MNHEY and SMNVEV (reference sequence). The CDR3: CASSLGLLNEKLFF. Written as DNA, the CDR3 is TGTGCCAGCAGTTTAGGACTGCTAAATGAAAAACTGTTTTTT.

This chain links TRBV6-1 with TRBJ1-4, with 10 bases identical to TRBD1. V lost 1 base and J lost 8; bases outside the gene matches: 7. Per the germline V gene, CDR1 is MNHNS and CDR2 is SASEGT. The CDR3 length is 16 residues. The CDR3 DNA is TGTGCCAGCAGTGAAGGACAGGGGGCGCGAGGCGAAAAACTGTTTTTT. Translation: CASSEGQGARGEKLFF.

V and J are TRBV5-6 and TRBJ2-7, with D perhaps matching TRBD1 (6 bases). The V end lost 0 bases, the J end lost 2 bases, and 9 bases lay between the germline ends. CDR3 length: 14 residues. Germline V lookup: CDR1 SGHDT, CDR2 YYEEEE. CDR3 DNA sequence: TGTGCCAGCAGCTTGGAACAGGGACCCTACGAGCAGTACTTC. Translating gives CASSLEQGPYEQYF. Based on the CDR3 plus reference TRBV5-6 and TRBJ2-7, the full variable domain is DAGVTQSPTHLIKTRGQQVTLRCSPKSGHDTVSWYQQALGQGPQFIFQYYEEEERQRGNFPDRFSGHQFPNYSSELNVNALLLGDSALYLCASSLEQGPYEQYFGPGTRLTVT.

V and J are TRBV11-3 and TRBJ2-1; TRBD1 might be the D (6 bases). Germline CDR1 and CDR2: SGHNT and YENEEA. This CDR3 has 14 residues. Trimming pared 1 base from V and 5 bases from J, leaving 9 bases between. The CDR3 bases are TGTGCCAGCAGCTTAGGGACAGCCGACAATGAGCAGTTCTTC. Amino acids: CASSLGTADNEQFF.

The gene calls are TRBV9 and TRBJ2-1, with a weak D call TRBD2 (6 bases). CDR1 is SGDLS, CDR2 YYNGEE, per germline. The CDR3 is 16 amino acids. The V gene lost 0 bases and the J gene lost 0 bases, with 10 bases spanning the gap. The CDR3, as DNA: TGTGCCAGCAGCGTAGGGGACTCTATCTCCTACAATGAGCAGTTCTTC. Amino acid sequence: CASSVGDSISYNEQFF.

The DNA for the CDR3 is TGTGCCAGCAGCTCATACAAGAACACTGAAGCTTTCTTT. Its translation is CASSSYKNTEAFF. The V gene is TRBV7-3, the J gene TRBJ1-1; D is unclear. The CDR3 contains 13 residues. The germline V gene encodes CDR1 SGHTA and CDR2 FQGTGA. The V end was cut by 4 bases, the J end by 1 base, with 7 bases between.

This clone was seen only a few times. The V and J genes are TRBV18 and TRBJ1-2; TRBD1 agrees at 9 bases. J lost 7 bases, V lost 6 bases, and 12 bases had no gene match. Germline assignment: CDR1 KGHSH and CDR2 LQKENI. The CDR3 has 15 residues. CDR3 region: CASSSRTGADIGYTF. In nucleotides, the CDR3 is TGTGCCAGCTCCTCTAGGACAGGGGCGGATATTGGCTACACCTTC.

The V and J genes are TRBV6-2 or TRBV6-3 and TRBJ2-1; D ambiguous. There are 11 residues in the CDR3. Germline loops: CDR1 MNHEY, CDR2 SVGEGT. V was trimmed by 6 bases and J by 5 bases, leaving 5 bases between them. The CDR3 DNA is TGTGCCAGCAGCCACAACAATGAGCAGTTCTTC. This codes for CASSHNNEQFF.

This sequence joins TRBV19 and TRBJ1-5; D is perhaps TRBD1 (5 bases). This CDR3 region has 11 residues. Germline V gene lookup returns CDR1 LNHDA and CDR2 SQIVND (reference sequence). The V end lost 0 bases, the J end lost 12 bases, and 6 bases lay between the germline ends. In DNA, the CDR3 is TGTGCCAGTAGTATAGACGGGGGCCAGCATTTT. Translating gives CASSIDGGQHF.

The chain uses TRBV5-5 and TRBJ1-2, with D perhaps TRBD1 (6 bases). CDR1 and CDR2 from the germline V gene are SGHKS and YYEKEE (reference sequence). V was clipped by 4 bases and J by 1 base, with 11 bases between them. The CDR3 runs to 14 residues. CDR3 protein: CASSRRGDNYGYTF. The CDR3 DNA follows: TGTGCCAGCAGCCGCAGGGGCGATAACTATGGCTACACCTTC.

The V and J genes are TRBV11-2 and TRBJ2-1; 16 bases align to TRBD2. With 6 bases clipped from V and 7 bases from J, the junction kept 6 bases outside the gene matches. The germline CDR1 and CDR2 sequences are SGHAT and FQNNGV. This CDR3 comprises 16 residues. The CDR3 reads CASRGTSGGAINEQFF. The CDR3 DNA reads TGTGCCAGCAGAGGGACTAGCGGGGGGGCGATAAATGAGCAGTTCTTC.

The chain is built from TRBV6-6 and TRBJ2-1; D possibly corresponds to TRBD2 (7 bases). The CDR3 contains 15 residues. The ends were cut back, 4 bases at V and 9 bases at J, with 19 bases in the middle. CDR1 and CDR2 from the germline V gene are MNHNY and SVGAGI (reference sequence). The CDR3 sequence is CASSLAGASTGEQFF. The CDR3 nucleotides read TGTGCCAGCAGTTTGGCGGGGGCCTCAACTGGTGAGCAGTTCTTC.

V and J are TRBV11-2 and TRBJ2-3; TRBD1 might be the D (6 bases). In germline, CDR1 is SGHAT, CDR2 FQNNGV. This CDR3 comprises 15 residues. V lost 2 bases and J 4 bases, leaving 13 bases between the germline ends. CDR3 loop: CASSLLGQPADTQYF. Written as DNA, the CDR3 is TGTGCCAGCAGCTTACTCGGACAGCCTGCAGATACGCAGTATTTT.

V is TRBV5-1 and J is TRBJ1-1, with 10 bases lining up with TRBD1. V was clipped by 3 bases and J by 0 bases; unmatched bases: 11. Germline CDR1 SGHRS, CDR2 YFSETQ. CDR3 size: 18 residues. The CDR3, as DNA: TGCGCCAGCAGCTCCTTACCCGGGACAGGGGCCGTGAACACTGAAGCTTTCTTT. Its translation: CASSSLPGTGAVNTEAFF.

The V gene is TRBV7-2, the J gene TRBJ2-3, with TRBD2 identical over 8 bases. Per germline, CDR1 SGHTA and CDR2 FQGNSA. The CDR3 covers 17 residues. The V gene end was trimmed by 2 bases and the J gene end by 1 base; junction bases not matched to a gene: 8. CDR3 sequence: CASSLHFPGGGTDTQYF. CDR3 coding DNA: TGTGCCAGCAGCTTACACTTCCCGGGGGGGGGCACAGATACGCAGTATTTT.

The chain combines TRBV11-2 with TRBJ1-3, with 10 bases fitting TRBD1. V shed 4 bases, J shed 4 bases, and the junction held 4 bases outside the gene matches. Looked up from germline, CDR1 is SGHAT and CDR2 is FQNNGV. This CDR3 spans 15 amino acids. The CDR3 DNA is TGTGCCAGCAGCTCCGACAGGGGGCCGGGAAACACCATATATTTT. It encodes CASSSDRGPGNTIYF.

As DNA, the CDR3 is TGTGCGTCTTCTGGGGCCAACGTCCTGACTTTC. Translating it yields CASSGANVLTF. The V gene is TRBV30, the J gene TRBJ2-6; D is undetermined. Germline V gene sequence: CDR1 GTSNPN, CDR2 SVGIG (reference sequence). The CDR3 is 11 residues long.

J is TRBJ1-1 and V is TRBV15, with 7 positions matching TRBD1. Germline V gives CDR1 LNHNV, CDR2 YYDKDF (reference sequence). J gave up 3 bases and V 5 bases, and 9 bases lay outside the gene matches. CDR3 length equals 15 residues. The CDR3 bases are TGTGCCACCAGCCACGAGGGGGCGCGGGACACTGAAGCTTTCTTT. Translated, it gives CATSHEGARDTEAFF. The variable domain in full, completed from reference TRBV15 and TRBJ1-1, reads DAMVIQNPRYQVTQFGKPVTLSCSQTLNHNVMYWYQQKSSQAPKLLFHYYDKDFNNEADTPDNFQSRRPNTSFCFLDIRSPGLGDTAMYLCATSHEGARDTEAFFGQGTRLTVV.

The rearrangement joins TRBV25-1 to TRBJ2-2, with 7 bases identical to TRBD1. This CDR3 comprises 17 residues. V lost 2 bases to trimming and J lost 5 bases; unmatched junction nucleotides: 11. CDR1 is MGHDK, CDR2 SYGVNS, per germline. CDR3 amino acids: CASSEGSGRGWTGELFF. In nucleotides, the CDR3 is TGTGCCAGCAGTGAAGGATCGGGCAGGGGGTGGACCGGGGAGCTGTTTTTT.

This chain links TRBV28 with TRBJ2-1; 12 nucleotides match TRBD2. The CDR3 consists of 17 residues. Trimming at V came to 5 bases and at J to 7 bases, leaving 12 bases not matched to a gene. Germline loops: CDR1 MDHEN, CDR2 SYDVKM. The CDR3 sequence: CASSLTSGGTFRNEQFF. For the CDR3, the DNA is TGTGCCAGCAGTCTTACTAGCGGGGGGACCTTTAGGAATGAGCAGTTCTTC.

The chain couples TRBV28 to TRBJ1-3, with a tentative D call TRBD1 (5 bases). Germline V CDR1 and CDR2: MDHEN, SYDVKM. This CDR3 has 15 amino acids. Trimming removed 2 bases from V and 3 bases from J, with 11 bases in between. The CDR3 reads CASSLQGGSGNTIYF. Here the CDR3 DNA reads TGTGCCAGCAGTTTACAGGGAGGTAGTGGAAACACCATATATTTT.

In its sample, this clone was seen a few times. The genes are TRBV19 and TRBJ1-5; tentative D call: TRBD1 (5 bases). This CDR3 contains 13 residues. Germline V CDR1 and CDR2: LNHDA, SQIVND (reference sequence). Trimming pared 5 bases from V and 7 bases from J, leaving 12 bases between. This chain's CDR3 is CASSRGSRQPQHF. The CDR3 nucleotides are TGTGCCAGTAGTCGGGGGAGTAGGCAGCCCCAGCATTTT.